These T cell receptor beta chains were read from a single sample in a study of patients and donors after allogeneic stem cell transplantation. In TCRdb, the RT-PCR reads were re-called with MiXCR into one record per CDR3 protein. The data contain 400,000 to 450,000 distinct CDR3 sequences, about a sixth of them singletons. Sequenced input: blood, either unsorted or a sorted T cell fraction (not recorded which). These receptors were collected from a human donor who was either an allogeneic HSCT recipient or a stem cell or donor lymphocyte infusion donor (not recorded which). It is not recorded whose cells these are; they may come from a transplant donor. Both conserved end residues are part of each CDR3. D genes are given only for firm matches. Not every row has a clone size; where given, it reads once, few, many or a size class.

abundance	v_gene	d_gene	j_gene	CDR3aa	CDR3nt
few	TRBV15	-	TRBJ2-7	CATSHGHGYEQYF	TGTGCCACCAGTCACGGACACGGCTACGAGCAGTACTTC
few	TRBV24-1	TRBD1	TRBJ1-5	CATAGTEWQPQHF	TGTGCCACCGCCGGGACAGAGTGGCAGCCCCAGCATTTT
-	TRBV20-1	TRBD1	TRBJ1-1	CSARDPKDRVAEAFF	TGCAGTGCTAGAGATCCCAAAGACAGGGTAGCTGAAGCTTTCTTT
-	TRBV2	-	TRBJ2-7	CASSAEPLSYEQYF	TGTGCCAGCAGTGCTGAGCCCCTCTCCTACGAGCAGTACTTC
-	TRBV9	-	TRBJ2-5	CASSVAKLGFAETQYF	TGTGCCAGCAGCGTAGCCAAGTTAGGGTTTGCAGAGACCCAGTACTTC
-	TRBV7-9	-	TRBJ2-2	CASSSTRSGVNTEELFF	TGTGCCAGCAGCTCTACTCGATCAGGGGTGAACACCGAGGAGCTGTTTTTT
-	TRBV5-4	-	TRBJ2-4	CASSSSREWGNIQYF	TGTGCCAGCAGCTCGAGCCGGGAGTGGGGAAACATTCAGTACTTC
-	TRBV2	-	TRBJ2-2	CASSEVQRRTGELFF	TGTGCCAGCAGTGAAGTGCAGCGGCGCACCGGGGAGCTGTTTTTT
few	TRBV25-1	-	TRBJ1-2	CASSEPGRDAYGYTF	TGTGCCAGCAGTGAACCGGGCAGGGATGCCTATGGCTACACCTTC
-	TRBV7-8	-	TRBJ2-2	CASSLSSFTGELFF	TGTGCCAGCAGCCTCTCTAGCTTCACCGGGGAGCTGTTTTTT
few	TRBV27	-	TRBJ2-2	CASSSGTRNTGELFF	TGTGCCAGCAGTTCCGGGACGCGAAACACCGGGGAGCTGTTTTTT
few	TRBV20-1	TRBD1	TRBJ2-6	CSARTGIWSGANVLTF	TGCAGTGCTAGGACAGGGATTTGGTCTGGGGCCAACGTCCTGACTTTC
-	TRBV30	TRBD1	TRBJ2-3	CAWTRQGADTQYF	TGTGCCTGGACCAGACAGGGCGCAGATACGCAGTATTTT
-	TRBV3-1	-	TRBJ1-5	CASSHPKKGEFQPQHF	TGTGCCAGCAGCCACCCCAAGAAAGGGGAGTTTCAGCCCCAGCATTTT
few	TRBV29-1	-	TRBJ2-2	CSVLRRARAPDQATGELFF	TGCAGCGTACTGCGGAGGGCGAGGGCCCCGGACCAGGCCACCGGGGAGCTGTTTTTT
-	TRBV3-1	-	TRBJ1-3	CASSQISNTIYF	TGTGCCAGCAGCCAAATATCGAACACCATATATTTT
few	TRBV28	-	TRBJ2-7	CASSLFLGGEQYF	TGTGCCAGCAGTTTATTCCTTGGGGGAGAGCAGTACTTC
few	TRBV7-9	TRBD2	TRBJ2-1	CASSLALLAGGPYEQFF	TGTGCCAGCAGCTTAGCCTTACTAGCGGGAGGGCCCTATGAGCAGTTCTTC
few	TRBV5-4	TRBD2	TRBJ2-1	CASSLTRLAGFYNEQFF	TGTGCCAGCAGCCTAACCCGGCTAGCGGGGTTCTACAATGAGCAGTTCTTC
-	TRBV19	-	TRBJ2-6	CASSIDGLSGANVLTF	TGTGCCAGTAGTATAGACGGCCTCTCTGGGGCCAACGTCCTGACTTTC
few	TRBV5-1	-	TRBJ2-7	CASSLEIGIEQYF	TGCGCCAGCAGCTTGGAGATTGGGATCGAGCAGTACTTC
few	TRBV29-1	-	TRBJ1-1	CSVVGGVNTEAFF	TGCAGCGTTGTGGGGGGGGTGAACACTGAAGCTTTCTTT
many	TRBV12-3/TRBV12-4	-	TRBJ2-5	CASSLGGLQETQYF	TGTGCCAGCAGTTTAGGTGGCCTACAAGAGACCCAGTACTTC
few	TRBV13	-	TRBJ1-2	CASSLEGGRIYGYTF	TGTGCCAGCAGCTTAGAGGGGGGGCGCATCTATGGCTACACCTTC
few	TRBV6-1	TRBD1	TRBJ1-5	CASRRQGTNQPQHF	TGTGCCAGCAGACGACAGGGTACAAATCAGCCCCAGCATTTT
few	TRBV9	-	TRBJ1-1	CATKLPEAFF	TGTGCCACAAAGCTTCCTGAAGCTTTCTTT
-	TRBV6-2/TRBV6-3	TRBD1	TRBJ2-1	CASSYSGRGRDEQFF	TGTGCCAGCAGTTACTCTGGCAGGGGGCGGGATGAGCAGTTCTTC
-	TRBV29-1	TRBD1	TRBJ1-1	CSAEDREEVKAFF	TGCAGCGCTGAGGACAGGGAGGAGGTTAAAGCTTTCTTT
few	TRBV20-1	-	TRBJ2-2	CSAKGVNTGELFF	TGCAGTGCTAAAGGAGTGAACACCGGGGAGCTGTTTTTT
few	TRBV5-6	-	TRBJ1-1	CASSLFRDGTEAFF	TGTGCCAGCAGCTTGTTCAGGGATGGCACTGAAGCTTTCTTT
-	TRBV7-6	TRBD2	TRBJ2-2	CASSILGGRAVNTGELFF	TGTGCCAGCAGCATCCTGGGCGGGAGGGCCGTGAACACCGGGGAGCTGTTTTTT
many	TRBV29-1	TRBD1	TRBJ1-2	CSVGQGNYGYTF	TGCAGCGTCGGACAGGGGAACTATGGCTACACCTTC
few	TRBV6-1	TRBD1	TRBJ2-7	CASSLTGKSYEQYF	TGTGCCAGCAGCTTGACAGGGAAATCCTACGAGCAGTACTTC
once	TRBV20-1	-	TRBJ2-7	CSATPRIQTSYEQYF	TGCAGTGCAACTCCAAGAATCCAGACGTCATACGAGCAGTACTTC
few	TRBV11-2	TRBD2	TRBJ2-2	CASSPRTSGGAGELFF	TGTGCCAGCAGTCCCAGGACTAGCGGAGGGGCCGGGGAGCTGTTTTTT
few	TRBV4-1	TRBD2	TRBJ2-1	CASSQDWTSGGNEQFF	TGCGCCAGCAGCCAAGATTGGACTAGCGGGGGCAATGAGCAGTTCTTC
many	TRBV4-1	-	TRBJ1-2	CASSPRTSERDGYTF	TGCGCCAGCAGCCCGAGGACGTCCGAAAGGGATGGCTACACCTTC
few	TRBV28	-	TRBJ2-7	CASRQGPWEQYF	TGTGCCAGCAGACAGGGTCCTTGGGAGCAGTACTTC
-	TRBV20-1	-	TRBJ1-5	CSASGRVYQPQHF	TGCAGTGCTAGTGGCAGGGTTTATCAGCCCCAGCATTTT
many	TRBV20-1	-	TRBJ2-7	CSARRRGLSYEQYF	TGCAGTGCTAGGAGGCGGGGACTCTCCTACGAGCAGTACTTC